This TCR beta chain was identified in a study of T cells in Graves' hyperthyroidism and ophthalmopathy. RNA transcripts gave rise to amplified TCR beta CDR3 regions. An initial round of RT-PCR targeting the TCR CDR3 relied on the HTBI primer set. MiXCR, run by TCRdb on the multiplex PCR reads, gives a single entry per CDR3 protein. The repertoire holds about 46,000 distinct CDR3 sequences, with 45% to 50% as singletons. The germline V and J ends were trimmed by 4 bases and 0 bases, with 12 bases remaining between them. The CDR3 consists of 16 residues. Germline V lookup: CDR1 KGHSH, CDR2 LQKENI. This clonotype was seen only a few times.

This TCR came from a woman in her forties or fifties with Graves' hyperthyroidism. The chain couples TRBV18 to TRBJ1-4, with D hard to call. Sequencing used peripheral blood or thyroid tissue (not recorded which). The DNA of the CDR3 is TGTGCCAGCTCACAGATGGGCCGTGCAACTAATGAAAAACTGTTTTTT. The encoded protein is CASSQMGRATNEKLFF.